This entry is about one T cell receptor beta chain. This clone was seen only once. Which antigen it targets is not known. No clone much larger than this one lies a single base away; base qualities are absent. Libraries were constructed by the immunoSEQ multiplex PCR assay. For most patients, genomic DNA was isolated with the Qiagen DNeasy Blood and Tissue Kit and shipped frozen to Adaptive Biotechnologies for TCR sequencing. Adaptive Biotechnologies carried out high-throughput TCR-beta CDR3 sequencing of genomic DNA for most patients. The paper's processing steps were these. TCR sequencing data for more than 15 patients were retrieved from Adaptive's ImmunoSEQ software; three other patients were processed with MiXCR and VDJtools. To correct CD4 versus CD8 sorting errors, sequences present in both subsets at a frequency ratio below 5:1 were removed. CDR3 nucleotide sequences shared between donor and recipient were removed because the origin of such sequences could not be assigned. At least 2-fold expansion over unstimulated cells and a minimum CFSE-low frequency of 0.002% (template counts) or 0.001% (read counts) were required for clones to be classified as alloreactive. A clone was considered mappable if detected in the sequenced pre-transplant spleen, lymph node, or MLR CFSE-low populations of the donor or recipient. Cumulative frequency of alloreactive clones was calculated as a percentage of all sequences weighted by copy number. Entries here come from immuneACCESS through TCRdb and include only in-frame sequences with V and J called. Some clones fail to appear in such tables; in the studies checked, an unresolved V gene covers under half of the shortfall, and the cause of the remainder is unknown. From that table come the V and J calls and clone size; the DNA was used to work out D and trimming. The sample data list 85,000 to 100,000 clones, and around 93% of these were observed just once. The biggest ten clones account for about 0.062% of the sample.

The time point label on this specimen signifies: cells obtained before transplantation from donor or recipient. CD3+CD4+ and CD3+CD8+ populations were FACS-sorted from unstimulated pre-transplant donor and recipient cells taken from spleen or lymph nodes. This entry comes from a study of graft-versus-host responses after intestinal transplantation (dated by TCRdb to the early 2020s). Looking at the study overall: Multivisceral, liver-intestinal, or isolated intestinal transplants were received by the recipients. A peak of at least 4% donor T cells among recipient peripheral blood mononuclear cells was the definition used for donor T cell macrochimerism. Graft-versus-host and host-versus-graft alloreactive T cell clones were tracked in the graft, circulation and bone marrow after intestinal transplantation using bulk TCR-beta CDR3 sequencing. A cohort of about 26 intestinal transplant recipients, including one retransplant, was enrolled, and a few patients lacking pretransplant specimens were excluded. Instead of going to the commercial service, samples from a few later patients were sequenced in-house on an Illumina MiSeq and processed with MiXCR. Alloreactive clones were identified by sequencing pre-transplant mixed lymphocyte reaction products and comparing these products with unstimulated pre-transplant donor and recipient T cells. Every recipient was given anti-thymocyte globulin induction, then maintenance tacrolimus and steroids for approximately 3 years. What the authors observed across the whole study: Early after transplant, declines in HvG clones were associated with peak levels of circulating GvH clones. GvH clones were detected in recipient bone marrow, and some appeared earlier in ileal mucosa or blood, consistent with an intestinal mucosal origin. High GvH to HvG T cell clonal ratios were observed in the allografts of patients with donor T cell macrochimerism. The conclusions were limited by the relatively low number and heterogeneity of the intestinal transplant patients.

The CDR3 sequence holds 14 residues, the cysteine and phenylalanine included. The retained sequence is limited to the CDR3, 42 bases, with the frame set at the first base. V lost 7 bases and J lost 0 bases; the stretch between them is 13 bases long. Based on the germline V gene (reference sequence), the CDR1 and CDR2 sequences are GTSNPN and SVGIG. The V and J segments used are TRBV30 and TRBJ1-3, with a weak D call of TRBD1 (6 bases match). The sequencing here drew on unstimulated CD8+ T cells sorted from spleen or lymph node cells, taken before transplant. This sequence was found in a human donor who was the organ donor for an intestinal transplant. The CDR3 in this case is CASNGQFSGNTIYF. At the DNA level, the sequence is TGTGCCTCTAACGGACAGTTCTCTGGAAACACCATATATTTT.